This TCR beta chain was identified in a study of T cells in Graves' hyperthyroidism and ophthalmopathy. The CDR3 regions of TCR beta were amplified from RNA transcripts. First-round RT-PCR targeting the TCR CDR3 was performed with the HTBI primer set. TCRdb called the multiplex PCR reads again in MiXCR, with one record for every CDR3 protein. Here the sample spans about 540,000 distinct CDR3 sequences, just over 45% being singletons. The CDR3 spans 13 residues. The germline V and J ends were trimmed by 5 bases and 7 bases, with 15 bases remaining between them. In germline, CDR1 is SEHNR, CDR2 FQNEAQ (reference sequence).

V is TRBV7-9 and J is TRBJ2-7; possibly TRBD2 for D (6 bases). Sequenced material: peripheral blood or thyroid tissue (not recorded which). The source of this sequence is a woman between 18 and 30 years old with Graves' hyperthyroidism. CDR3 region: CASSLTRANEQYF. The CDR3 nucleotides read TGTGCCAGCAGCCTGACTAGGGCGAATGAGCAGTACTTC.